Given below is one T cell receptor (beta chain) in context. These data come from a study of blood T cell repertoires in COVID-19. Study summary: The study drew acute and convalescent COVID-19 samples from the United States, Italy and Spain. Sources were T cells, B-cell-depleted T cells, or PBMCs; the material itself was cDNA or gDNA.

V gave up 0 bases and J gave up 8 bases, with 16 bases separating them. The CDR3 is 14 amino acids. CDR1 and CDR2 from the germline V gene are GTSNPN and SVGIG (reference sequence). The authors' processing: Amplifying reference gene primers gave estimates of nucleated cell counts. The table came from immunoSEQ multiplex PCR; TCRdb's copy has only in-frame clones and leaves some out. That table furnishes V, J and clone size, whereas the DNA furnished D and trimming. The sample yields about 94,000 clones, about 86% seen once. The receptor comes from a man between 60 and 75 years old with acute or convalescent COVID-19. Sequencing used peripheral blood. V and J are TRBV30 and TRBJ1-2; no clear D gene. The CDR3, as DNA: TGTGCCTGGAGTGTAAACAGTCTTTCGTGGGGCTACACCTTC. Its protein product is CAWSVNSLSWGYTF.